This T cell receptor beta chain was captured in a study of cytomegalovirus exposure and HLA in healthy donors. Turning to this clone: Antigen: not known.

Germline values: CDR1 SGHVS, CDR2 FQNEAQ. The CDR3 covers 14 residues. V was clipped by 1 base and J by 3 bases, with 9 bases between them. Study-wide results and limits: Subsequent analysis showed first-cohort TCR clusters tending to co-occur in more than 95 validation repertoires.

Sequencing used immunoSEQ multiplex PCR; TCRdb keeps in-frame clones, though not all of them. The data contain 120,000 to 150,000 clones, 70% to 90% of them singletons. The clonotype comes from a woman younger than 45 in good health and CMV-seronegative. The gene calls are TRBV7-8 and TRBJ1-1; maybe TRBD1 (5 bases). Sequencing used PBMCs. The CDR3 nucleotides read TGTGCCAGCAGCTTAGTAGGGGATTACACTGAAGCTTTCTTT. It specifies CASSLVGDYTEAFF.